Presented here are 5 T cell receptor beta chains from one specimen sequenced in a study of T cell repertoires in cytomegalovirus infection. TCRdb reanalysed the reads using MiXCR and keeps one entry per CDR3 protein. The sample lists about 260,000 distinct CDR3 sequences, around 8.7% seen once, with over 12% in the top ten. The specimen sequenced was PBMCs. The receptors were sampled from a human donor in good health (CMV status not recorded). Some clones in this sample may be carry-over from other donors' samples.

There are a few counts of this clonotype. The chain couples TRBV5-1 to TRBJ2-1; the match to TRBD2 covers 13 bases. V trimming: 1 base; J trimming: 8 bases; junction bases outside the gene matches: 6. Germline V gene sequence: CDR1 SGHRS, CDR2 YFSETQ. There are 16 residues in the CDR3. The CDR3 is CASSLTSGRANDEQFF. The CDR3 DNA reads TGCGCCAGCAGCTTGACTAGCGGGAGGGCCAACGATGAGCAGTTCTTC.

This clonotype appeared a few times. This sequence joins TRBV20-1 and TRBJ2-2; TRBD2 matches 10 bases. With 0 bases clipped from V and 1 base from J, the junction kept 2 bases outside the gene matches. CDR3 length: 16 residues. Germline V CDR1 and CDR2: DFQATT, SNEGSKA (reference sequence). CDR3 amino acids: CSARESSGGNTGELFF. The CDR3 nucleotides are TGCAGTGCTAGAGAGTCTAGCGGGGGGAACACCGGGGAGCTGTTTTTT.

The rearrangement links TRBV6-2 or TRBV6-3 to TRBJ2-4, with D uncertain. This CDR3 region has 12 residues. Between the trimmed V and J ends, which lost 8 bases and 11 bases, there was a span of 16 bases. Germline-derived CDR1 and CDR2 are MNHEY and SVGEGT. The CDR3 bases are TGTGCCAGCGGCCGAAGACTGGCGGTTCAGTACTTC. This codes for CASGRRLAVQYF.

In DNA, the CDR3 is TGCAGTGCCCGCATCACGTTACTAGCGGGGGCAAGAGGAGATACGCAGTATTTT. It is translated as CSARITLLAGARGDTQYF. The chain links TRBV20-1 to TRBJ2-3; 11 positions agree with TRBD2. Germline V gives CDR1 DFQATT, CDR2 SNEGSKA (reference sequence). The CDR3 runs to 18 residues. V lost 6 bases and J lost 5; bases outside the gene matches: 19.

This clonotype turned up a few times. V gene TRBV30 combines with J gene TRBJ1-5; 8 nucleotides agree with TRBD1. Germline V gene sequence: CDR1 GTSNPN, CDR2 SVGIG (reference sequence). There are 17 residues in the CDR3. Germline trimming cut 3 bases from V and 1 base from J; bases unmatched to any gene: 11. In DNA, the CDR3 is TGTGCCTGGAGACCCGGGACAGGCCACGGGAGCAATCAGCCCCAGCATTTT. Its translation is CAWRPGTGHGSNQPQHF.